The 12 T cell receptor beta chains listed next were all sequenced from one sample in a study of OX40 agonist ivuxolimab in advanced cancers. Assay used: immunoSEQ multiplex PCR; TCRdb lists only in-frame clones, some missing. The data contain about 96,000 clones, approximately 84% of them singletons. The sequences come from CD4+ or CD8+ T cells sorted from blood, collected in a trial of the OX40 agonist ivuxolimab. The source of these receptors is an adult with an advanced solid tumor such as melanoma, head and neck, liver or kidney cancer.

This clone was counted once. The rearrangement links TRBV18 to TRBJ2-7; TRBD1 matches at 9 bases. Per germline, CDR1 KGHSH and CDR2 LQKENI. The V gene end was trimmed by 4 bases and the J gene end by 0 bases; junction bases not matched to a gene: 7. This CDR3 is built from 16 residues. The CDR3 spells CASSHPGQGRSYEQYF. The CDR3, as DNA: TGTGCCAGCTCACACCCGGGACAGGGACGCTCCTACGAGCAGTACTTC. The whole variable domain, filled in from reference TRBV18 and TRBJ2-7, reads NAGVMQNPRHLVRRRGQEARLRCSPMKGHSHVYWYRQLPEEGLKFMVYLQKENIIDESGMPKERFSAEFPKEGPSILRIQQVVRGDSAAYFCASSHPGQGRSYEQYFGPGTRLTVT.

This rearrangement joins TRBV7-1 to TRBJ2-6, with D maybe TRBD1 (5 bases). TRBV7-1 is classed as an ORF, of uncertain function. V lost 5 bases to trimming and J lost 5 bases, with 22 bases between them. The CDR3 length is 18 residues. DNA for the CDR3: TGTGCCAGCAGCAATGCATGTCGAGGACAAAGTCGGGCCAACGTCCTGACTTTC. It translates to CASSNACRGQSRANVLTF.

V and J are TRBV6-1 and TRBJ2-7, with 8 bases aligning to TRBD1. The CDR3 loop spans 15 amino acids. With V trimmed by 6 bases and J by 4 bases, 11 bases remained unmatched. Germline CDR1 and CDR2: MNHNS and SASEGT. CDR3 loop: CASSPEGTGQYEQYF. The CDR3 region has the DNA TGTGCCAGCAGCCCAGAGGGGACAGGACAATACGAGCAGTACTTC.

V usage is TRBV19 and J usage is TRBJ1-2; D not resolved. The length of the CDR3 is 14 residues. V was cut by 3 bases and J by 3 bases, with 11 bases left in between. The germline V gene encodes CDR1 LNHDA and CDR2 SQIVND (reference sequence). The CDR3 sequence is CASSIGFGDYGYTF. The CDR3 DNA reads TGTGCCAGTAGTATTGGTTTTGGGGACTATGGCTACACCTTC.

V is TRBV6-6 and J is TRBJ2-3; D may correspond to TRBD1 or TRBD2 (5 bases each). This CDR3 has 14 residues. Trimming removed 6 bases at V and 1 base at J, with 11 bases between. In germline, CDR1 is MNHNY, CDR2 SVGAGI (reference sequence). This CDR3 reads CASSPQGRTDTQYF. The CDR3 DNA reads as TGTGCCAGCAGCCCCCAGGGACGCACAGATACGCAGTATTTT.

The chain combines TRBV4-3 with TRBJ1-2; the D gene is possibly TRBD1 (5 bases). CDR1 LGHNA and CDR2 YSLEER come from the germline V gene. Trimming removed 0 bases at V and 4 bases at J, with 15 bases between. The CDR3 has 16 amino acids. CDR3 bases: TGCGCCAGCAGCCAAGAAACGGGGCAGCCATTCTATGGCTACACCTTC. This codes for CASSQETGQPFYGYTF.

The chain couples TRBV7-7 to TRBJ2-1; TRBD2 might be the D (5 bases). The CDR3 is 17 residues long. V was shortened by 5 bases and J by 0 bases, with 17 bases between the two germline ends. Germline V CDR1 and CDR2: SSHAT, FNYEAQ (reference sequence). CDR3: CASSPLTFGDSYNEQFF. In DNA form, the CDR3 reads TGTGCCAGCAGCCCCCTCACTTTCGGGGACTCCTACAATGAGCAGTTCTTC. The complete variable domain, with remaining parts taken from reference TRBV7-7 and TRBJ2-1, reads GAGVSQSPRYKVTKRGQDVTLRCDPISSHATLYWYQQALGQGPEFLTYFNYEAQPDKSGLPSDRFSAERPEGSISTLTIQRTEQRDSAMYRCASSPLTFGDSYNEQFFGPGTRLTVL.

The chain employs TRBV7-2 and TRBJ2-2; no definite D call. Looked up from germline, CDR1 is SGHTA and CDR2 is FQGNSA. This CDR3 has 15 residues. V lost 0 bases to trimming and J lost 5 bases, with 10 bases between them. The CDR3 loop reads CASSLAVGSTGELFF. The DNA of the CDR3 is TGTGCCAGCAGCTTAGCGGTAGGGTCAACCGGGGAGCTGTTTTTT. The entire variable domain, with the rest obtained from reference TRBV7-2 and TRBJ2-2, is as follows: GAGVSQSPSNKVTEKGKDVELRCDPISGHTALYWYRQSLGQGLEFLIYFQGNSAPDKSGLPSDRFSAERTGGSVSTLTIQRTQQEDSAVYLCASSLAVGSTGELFFGEGSRLTVL.

The table lists this clone with a count of one. This sequence joins TRBV6-4 and TRBJ1-1; D remains unclear. Germline CDR1 reads MRHNA; CDR2 reads SNTAGT. The V and J ends lost 2 bases and 8 bases respectively, with 9 bases between them. The CDR3 is made up of 12 amino acids. CDR3 protein: CASSDPAGEAFF. Here the CDR3 DNA reads TGTGCCAGCAGTGACCCCGCAGGAGAAGCTTTCTTT.

The chain couples TRBV6-6 to TRBJ1-2; 7 bases agree with TRBD1. Germline V CDR1 and CDR2: MNHNY, SVGAGI (reference sequence). CDR3 length: 14 amino acids. V lost 5 bases, J lost 3 bases, and 6 bases stayed unmatched. This chain's CDR3 is CASSAGTVDYGYTF. DNA for the CDR3: TGTGCCAGCAGTGCAGGGACAGTTGACTATGGCTACACCTTC.

This chain connects TRBV19 to TRBJ2-7; D may be TRBD1 or TRBD2 (5 bases each). The CDR3 runs 15 residues. V was pared by 4 bases and J by 4 bases, with 17 bases between. Per the germline V gene, CDR1 is LNHDA and CDR2 is SQIVND (reference sequence). CDR3 amino acids: CASSSPEAREYEQYF. DNA of the CDR3: TGTGCCAGTAGTAGCCCGGAGGCCAGGGAGTACGAGCAGTACTTC.

Concerning this clone: An end of the junction differs from the germline gene, which may be a read error. The CDR3 sequence: CAISAQGATSF. The CDR3 DNA sequence: TGTGCCATCAGTGCCCAGGGGGCCACTAGCTTC. The chain uses TRBV10-3 and TRBJ2-7, with TRBD1 identical over 8 bases. CDR3 length equals 11 residues. The germline V gene has CDR1 ENHRY and CDR2 SYGVKD.